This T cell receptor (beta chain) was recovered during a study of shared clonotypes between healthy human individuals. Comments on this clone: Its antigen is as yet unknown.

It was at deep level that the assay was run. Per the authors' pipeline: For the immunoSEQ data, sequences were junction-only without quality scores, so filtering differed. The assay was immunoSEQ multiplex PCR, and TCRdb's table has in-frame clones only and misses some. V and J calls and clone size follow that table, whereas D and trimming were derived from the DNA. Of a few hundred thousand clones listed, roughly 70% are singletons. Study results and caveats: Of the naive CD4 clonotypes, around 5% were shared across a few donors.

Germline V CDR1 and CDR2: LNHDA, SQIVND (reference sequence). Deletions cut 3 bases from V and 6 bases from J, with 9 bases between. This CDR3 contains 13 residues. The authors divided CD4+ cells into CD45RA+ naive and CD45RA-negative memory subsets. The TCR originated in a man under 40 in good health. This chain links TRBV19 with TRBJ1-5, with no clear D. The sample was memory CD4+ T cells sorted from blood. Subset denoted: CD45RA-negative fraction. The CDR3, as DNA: TGTGCCAGTAGTATTTCTAGGGCTCAGCCCCAGCATTTT. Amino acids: CASSISRAQPQHF. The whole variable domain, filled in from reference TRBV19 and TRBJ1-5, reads DGGITQSPKYLFRKEGQNVTLSCEQNLNHDAMYWYRQDPGQGLRLIYYSQIVNDFQKGDIAEGYSVSREKKESFPLTVTSAQKNPTAFYLCASSISRAQPQHFGDGTRLSIL.